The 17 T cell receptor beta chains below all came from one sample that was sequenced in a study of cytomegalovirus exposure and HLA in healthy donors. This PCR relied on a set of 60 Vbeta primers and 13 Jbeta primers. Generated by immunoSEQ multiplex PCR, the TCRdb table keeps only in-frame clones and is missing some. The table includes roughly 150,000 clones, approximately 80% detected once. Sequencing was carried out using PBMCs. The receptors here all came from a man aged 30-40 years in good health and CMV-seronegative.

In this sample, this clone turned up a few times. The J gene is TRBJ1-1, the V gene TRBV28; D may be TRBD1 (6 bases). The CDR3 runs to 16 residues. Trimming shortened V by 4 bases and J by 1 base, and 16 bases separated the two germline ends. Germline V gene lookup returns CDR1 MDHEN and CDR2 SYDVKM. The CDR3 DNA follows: TGTGCCAGCAGTTCACCGTGGACAGTAAAGAACACTGAAGCTTTCTTT. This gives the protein CASSSPWTVKNTEAFF.

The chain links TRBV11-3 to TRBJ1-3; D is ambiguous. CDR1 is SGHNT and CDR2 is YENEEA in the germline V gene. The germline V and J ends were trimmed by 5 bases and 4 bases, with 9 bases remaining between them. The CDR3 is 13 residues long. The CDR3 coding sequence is TGTGCCAGCAGCCGGGATCACGGAAACACCATATATTTT. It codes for CASSRDHGNTIYF.

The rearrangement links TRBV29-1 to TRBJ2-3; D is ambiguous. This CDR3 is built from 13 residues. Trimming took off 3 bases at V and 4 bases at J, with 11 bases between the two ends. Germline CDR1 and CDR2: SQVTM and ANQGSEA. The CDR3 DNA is TGCAGCGTTGATAGAGCGACCGCAGATACGCAGTATTTT. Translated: CSVDRATADTQYF.

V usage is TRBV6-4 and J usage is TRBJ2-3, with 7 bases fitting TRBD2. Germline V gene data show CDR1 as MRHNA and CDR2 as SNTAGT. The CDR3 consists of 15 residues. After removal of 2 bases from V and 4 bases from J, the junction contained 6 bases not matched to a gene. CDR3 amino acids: CASSDGSGESDTQYF. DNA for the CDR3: TGTGCCAGCAGTGACGGGAGCGGGGAATCAGATACGCAGTATTTT.

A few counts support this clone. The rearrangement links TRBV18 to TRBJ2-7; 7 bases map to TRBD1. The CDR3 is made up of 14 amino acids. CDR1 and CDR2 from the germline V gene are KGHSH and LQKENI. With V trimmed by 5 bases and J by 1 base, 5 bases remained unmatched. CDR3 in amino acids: CASSTGQASYEQYF. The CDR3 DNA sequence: TGTGCCAGCTCAACCGGACAGGCGTCCTACGAGCAGTACTTC. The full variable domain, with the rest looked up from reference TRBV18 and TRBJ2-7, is NAGVMQNPRHLVRRRGQEARLRCSPMKGHSHVYWYRQLPEEGLKFMVYLQKENIIDESGMPKERFSAEFPKEGPSILRIQQVVRGDSAAYFCASSTGQASYEQYFGPGTRLTVT.

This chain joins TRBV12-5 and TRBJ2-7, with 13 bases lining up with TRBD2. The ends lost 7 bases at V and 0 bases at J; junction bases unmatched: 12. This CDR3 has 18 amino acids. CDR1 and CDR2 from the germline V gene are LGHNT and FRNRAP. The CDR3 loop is CASVSLETSGRSSYEQYF. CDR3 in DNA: TGTGCTAGTGTCTCGCTTGAGACTAGCGGGAGGAGCTCCTACGAGCAGTACTTC.

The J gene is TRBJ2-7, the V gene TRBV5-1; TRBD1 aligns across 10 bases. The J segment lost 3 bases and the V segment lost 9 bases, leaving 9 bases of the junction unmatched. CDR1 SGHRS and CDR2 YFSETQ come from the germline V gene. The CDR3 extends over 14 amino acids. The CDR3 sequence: CAKSLGQGVYEQYF. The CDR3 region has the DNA TGCGCCAAGAGTCTTGGACAGGGGGTCTACGAGCAGTACTTC. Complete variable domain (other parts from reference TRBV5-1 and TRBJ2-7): KAGVTQTPRYLIKTRGQQVTLSCSPISGHRSVSWYQQTPGQGLQFLFEYFSETQRNKGNFPGRFSGRQFSNSRSEMNVSTLELGDSALYLCAKSLGQGVYEQYFGPGTRLTVT.

For the CDR3, the DNA is TGTGCCAGCAGCCCGGGGTGGGCCAACGTCCTGACTTTC. It specifies CASSPGWANVLTF. This rearrangement joins TRBV7-2 to TRBJ2-6; D may be TRBD2 (5 bases). V gave up 5 bases and J gave up 5 bases, with 7 bases separating them. The CDR3 is made up of 13 amino acids. Germline loops: CDR1 SGHTA, CDR2 FQGNSA. The complete variable domain, with remaining parts taken from reference TRBV7-2 and TRBJ2-6, reads GAGVSQSPSNKVTEKGKDVELRCDPISGHTALYWYRQSLGQGLEFLIYFQGNSAPDKSGLPSDRFSAERTGGSVSTLTIQRTQQEDSAVYLCASSPGWANVLTFGAGSRLTVL.

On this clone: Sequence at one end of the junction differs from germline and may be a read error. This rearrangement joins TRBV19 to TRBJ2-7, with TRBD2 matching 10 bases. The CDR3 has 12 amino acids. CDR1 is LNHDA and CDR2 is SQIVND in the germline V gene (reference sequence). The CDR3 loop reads CASSTHPLAGPF. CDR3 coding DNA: TGTGCCAGTAGTACCCACCCACTAGCGGGACCCTTC.

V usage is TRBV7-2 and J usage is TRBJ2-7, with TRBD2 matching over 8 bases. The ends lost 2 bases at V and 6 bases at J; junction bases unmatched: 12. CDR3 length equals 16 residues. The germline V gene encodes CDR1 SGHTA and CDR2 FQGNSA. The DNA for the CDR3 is TGTGCCAGCAGCTTATATCTGGCGGGAGGTGGGTTCGAGCAGTACTTC. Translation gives CASSLYLAGGGFEQYF.

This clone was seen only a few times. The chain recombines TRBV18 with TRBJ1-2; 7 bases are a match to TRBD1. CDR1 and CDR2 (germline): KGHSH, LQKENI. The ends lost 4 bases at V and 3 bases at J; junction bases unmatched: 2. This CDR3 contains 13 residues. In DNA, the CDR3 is TGTGCCAGCTCACGACAGGGAGACTATGGCTACACCTTC. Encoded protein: CASSRQGDYGYTF.

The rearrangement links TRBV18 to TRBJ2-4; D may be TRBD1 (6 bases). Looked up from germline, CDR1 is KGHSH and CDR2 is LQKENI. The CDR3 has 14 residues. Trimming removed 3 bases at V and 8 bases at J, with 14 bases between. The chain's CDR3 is CASSPRDKGDIQYF. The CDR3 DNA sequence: TGTGCCAGCTCACCCCGGGACAAAGGAGACATTCAGTACTTC. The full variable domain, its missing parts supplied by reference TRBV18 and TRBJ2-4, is NAGVMQNPRHLVRRRGQEARLRCSPMKGHSHVYWYRQLPEEGLKFMVYLQKENIIDESGMPKERFSAEFPKEGPSILRIQQVVRGDSAAYFCASSPRDKGDIQYFGAGTRLSVL.

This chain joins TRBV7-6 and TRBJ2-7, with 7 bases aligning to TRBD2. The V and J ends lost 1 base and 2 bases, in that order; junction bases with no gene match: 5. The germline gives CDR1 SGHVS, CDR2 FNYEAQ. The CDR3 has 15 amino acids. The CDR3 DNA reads TGTGCCAGCAGCTTAGGGGCGGGAGTGACCTACGAGCAGTACTTC. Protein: CASSLGAGVTYEQYF. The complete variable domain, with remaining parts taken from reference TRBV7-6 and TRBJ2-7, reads GAGVSQSPRYKVTKRGQDVALRCDPISGHVSLYWYRQALGQGPEFLTYFNYEAQQDKSGLPNDRFSAERPEGSISTLTIQRTEQRDSAMYRCASSLGAGVTYEQYFGPGTRLTVT.

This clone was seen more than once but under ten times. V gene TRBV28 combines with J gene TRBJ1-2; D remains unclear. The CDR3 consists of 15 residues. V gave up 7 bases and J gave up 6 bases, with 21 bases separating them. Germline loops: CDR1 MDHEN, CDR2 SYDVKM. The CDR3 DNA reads TGTGCCAGCATCGGAGCGGAGTTACTTATCCATGGCTACACCTTC. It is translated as CASIGAELLIHGYTF.

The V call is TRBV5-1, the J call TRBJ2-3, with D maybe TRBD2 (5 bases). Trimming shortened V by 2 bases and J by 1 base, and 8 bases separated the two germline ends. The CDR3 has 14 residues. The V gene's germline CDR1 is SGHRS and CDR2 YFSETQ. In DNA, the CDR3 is TGCGCCAGCAGCTTCCAGGAGGGCACAGATACGCAGTATTTT. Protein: CASSFQEGTDTQYF.

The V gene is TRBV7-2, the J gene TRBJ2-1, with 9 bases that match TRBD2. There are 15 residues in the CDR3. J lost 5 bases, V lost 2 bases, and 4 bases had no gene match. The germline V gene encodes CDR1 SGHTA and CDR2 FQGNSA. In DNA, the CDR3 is TGTGCCAGCAGCTTACTAGCGGGGATAAACAATGAGCAGTTCTTC. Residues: CASSLLAGINNEQFF.

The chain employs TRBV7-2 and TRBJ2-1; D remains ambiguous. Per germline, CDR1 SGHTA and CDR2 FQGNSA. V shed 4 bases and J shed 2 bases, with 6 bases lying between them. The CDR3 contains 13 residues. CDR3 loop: CASSSFTYNEQFF. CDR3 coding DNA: TGTGCCAGCAGCTCCTTTACCTACAATGAGCAGTTCTTC. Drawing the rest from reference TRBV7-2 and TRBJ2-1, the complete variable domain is GAGVSQSPSNKVTEKGKDVELRCDPISGHTALYWYRQSLGQGLEFLIYFQGNSAPDKSGLPSDRFSAERTGGSVSTLTIQRTQQEDSAVYLCASSSFTYNEQFFGPGTRLTVL.